The clone carrying this TCR beta chain has ten or more counts. The antigen remains undetermined. This sample stems from a study of tumor and adjacent non-tumor tissue in lung cancer. Three rounds of nested PCR, following a modified ARM-PCR protocol, produced the TCRbeta library. TCRdb used MiXCR to reprocess the multiplex PCR reads, holding one entry per CDR3 protein. The sample holds roughly 43,000 distinct CDR3 sequences, roughly 66% seen once. No cell sorting was done before RNA was extracted from the tissue. Distant lung tissue was collected more than 3 cm away from the tumor edge. The study, taken as a whole, reports: Significantly higher TCR diversity was found in tumor than normal lung. Top 100 clones took a larger repertoire share in normal lung.

Germline V gene lookup returns CDR1 SGHNT and CDR2 YYREEE (reference sequence). V lost 3 bases to trimming and J lost 3 bases, with 10 bases between them. The CDR3 loop spans 15 amino acids. The clonotype was recovered from a man in his forties or fifties with non-small cell lung cancer. This chain joins TRBV5-4 and TRBJ2-6; D gene uncertain. Sequencing input: distant non-tumor lung tissue. The DNA of the CDR3 is TGTGCCAGCAGCTACGTACGCGGTGGGGCCAACGTCCTGACTTTC. Protein: CASSYVRGGANVLTF.